Below, 6 T cell receptor beta chains from the same sample are listed, as sequenced in a study of blood T cells in healthy people across ages. Combining a sample-barcoded 5' primer with a J-beta primer mix, a second PCR ran for 7 to 11 cycles. TCRdb reprocessed the 5' RACE reads with MiXCR, giving one entry per CDR3 protein. The data hold approximately 350,000 distinct CDR3 sequences, with 45% to 65% observed a single time. The specimen was blood. The receptors here all came from a man aged 60 to 75 in good health.

The chain recombines TRBV27 with TRBJ2-1; D not resolved. The germline V gene encodes CDR1 MNHEY and CDR2 SMNVEV (reference sequence). The V end lost 3 bases, the J end lost 6 bases, and 9 bases lay between the germline ends. There are 13 residues in the CDR3. The DNA of the CDR3 is TGTGCCAGCAGTTTTAGTCGTTCCAATGAGCAGTTCTTC. The encoded protein is CASSFSRSNEQFF.

V and J are TRBV9 and TRBJ2-4; 8 bases match TRBD2. The V gene end was trimmed by 0 bases and the J gene end by 0 bases; junction bases not matched to a gene: 8. Per germline, CDR1 SGDLS and CDR2 YYNGEE. The CDR3 is 18 residues long. The CDR3, as DNA: TGTGCCAGCAGCGTAGACGGCGGGAGGCCCCTAGCCAAAAACATTCAGTACTTC. It codes for CASSVDGGRPLAKNIQYF.

Here the CDR3 DNA reads TGTGCCAGCACCCCAGACAGGGGATTCACTGAAGCTTTCTTT. Its translation: CASTPDRGFTEAFF. The gene calls are TRBV6-2 or TRBV6-3 and TRBJ1-1; 8 bases fit TRBD1. Germline CDR1 is MNHEY and CDR2 is SVGEGT. This CDR3 is 14 amino acids long. Unmatched junction bases numbered 8, after V lost 7 bases and J lost 4 bases.

V usage is TRBV21-1 and J usage is TRBJ2-3. TRBV21-1 corresponds to a pseudogene. CDR3 length: 16 amino acids. CDR3 bases: TGTGCCAGCAGCAATCGCAGGACCCGAATCACAGATACGCAGTATTTT. Translating it yields CASSNRRTRITDTQYF.

The J gene is TRBJ2-5, the V gene TRBV9, with D unclear. This CDR3 contains 14 residues. The germline CDR1 and CDR2 sequences are SGDLS and YYNGEE. Trimming pared 0 bases from V and 2 bases from J, leaving 8 bases between. CDR3: CASSVGMAQETQYF. For the CDR3, the DNA is TGTGCCAGCAGCGTAGGTATGGCTCAAGAGACCCAGTACTTC.

The CDR3 DNA reads TGCAGCGTTCAACTAGCGGGTTACCCCTACGAGCAGTACTTC. It is translated as CSVQLAGYPYEQYF. V is TRBV29-1 and J is TRBJ2-7, with 9 nucleotides matching TRBD2. J was trimmed by 2 bases and V by 5 bases; bases with no gene match: 7. Germline CDR1 SQVTM, CDR2 ANQGSEA. This CDR3 comprises 14 residues.